This T cell receptor (beta chain) is from a study of shared clonotypes between healthy human individuals. General study findings and limits: Exclusively blood specimens were collected; tissue repertoires likely differ.

The assay was carried out at the deep level. Several immunoSEQ 96-well plates shared each subset's DNA, each plate a replicate. Each sorted subset replicate got 200 ng genomic DNA, 25,000 to 30,000 genomes. Assay used: immunoSEQ multiplex PCR; TCRdb lists only in-frame clones, some missing. The sample carries 2 million to 2.5 million clones, under 97% recorded once. CDR3 length: 15 amino acids. Germline CDR1 reads SGHTS; CDR2 reads YDEGEE. V was pared by 2 bases and J by 5 bases, with 15 bases between. On this clone itself: Its antigen is not known.

The chain joins TRBV5-8 to TRBJ2-3, with D perhaps TRBD1 (5 bases). What was sequenced was naive CD4+ T cells sorted from blood. The subset was: CD45RA+ positively selected. This receptor was identified in a man aged 18 to 35 in good health. The CDR3 nucleotides read TGTGCCAGCAGCTTACCCCAGGGTAGGCTAGATACGCAGTATTTT. Translating it yields CASSLPQGRLDTQYF.